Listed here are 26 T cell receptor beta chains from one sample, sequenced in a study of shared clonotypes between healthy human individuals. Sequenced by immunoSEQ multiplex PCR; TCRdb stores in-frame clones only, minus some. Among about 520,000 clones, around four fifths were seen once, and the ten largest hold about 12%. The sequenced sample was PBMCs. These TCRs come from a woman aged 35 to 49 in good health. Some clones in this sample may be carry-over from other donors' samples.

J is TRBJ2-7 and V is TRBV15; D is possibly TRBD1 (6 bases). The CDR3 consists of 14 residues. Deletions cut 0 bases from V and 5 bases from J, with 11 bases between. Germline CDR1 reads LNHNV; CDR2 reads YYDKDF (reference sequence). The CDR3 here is CATSRDPGVDEQYF. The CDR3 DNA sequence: TGTGCCACCAGCAGAGATCCAGGGGTCGACGAGCAGTACTTC.

CDR3 in DNA: TGCGCCAGCAGAACGCAGGGCCACGAGCAGTACTTC. This translates into CASRTQGHEQYF. The rearrangement uses TRBV5-1 and TRBJ2-5, with TRBD1 as a possible D gene (5 bases). The J call may be mistaken, given a closer DNA end match to TRBJ2-7. Germline CDR1 and CDR2: SGHRS and YFSETQ. CDR3 length equals 12 residues.

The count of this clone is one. The CDR3 sequence is CATSRGTGGNGYTF. The CDR3 nucleotides are TGTGCCACCAGCAGGGGGACAGGGGGTAATGGCTACACCTTC. V and J are TRBV15 and TRBJ1-2; 11 bases match TRBD1. V was pared by 3 bases and J by 6 bases, with 3 bases of the junction left unmatched. CDR3 length equals 14 residues. CDR1 is LNHNV and CDR2 is YYDKDF in the germline V gene (reference sequence).

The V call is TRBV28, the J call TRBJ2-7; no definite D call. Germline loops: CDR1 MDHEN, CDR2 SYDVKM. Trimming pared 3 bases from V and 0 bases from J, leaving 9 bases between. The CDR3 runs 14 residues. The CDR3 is CASSFKGTSYEQYF. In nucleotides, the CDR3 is TGTGCCAGCAGTTTCAAGGGAACCTCCTACGAGCAGTACTTC.

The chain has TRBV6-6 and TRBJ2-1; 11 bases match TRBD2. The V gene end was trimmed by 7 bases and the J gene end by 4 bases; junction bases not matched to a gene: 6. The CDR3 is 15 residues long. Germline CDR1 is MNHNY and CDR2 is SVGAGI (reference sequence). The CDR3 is CASTPGTSGYNEQFF. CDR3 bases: TGTGCCAGCACCCCCGGGACTAGCGGTTACAATGAGCAGTTCTTC.

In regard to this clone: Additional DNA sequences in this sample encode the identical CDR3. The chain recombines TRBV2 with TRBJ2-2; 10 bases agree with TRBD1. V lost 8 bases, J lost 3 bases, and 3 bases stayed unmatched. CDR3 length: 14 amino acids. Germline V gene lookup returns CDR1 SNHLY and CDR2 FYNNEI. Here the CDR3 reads CASDRGRDTGELFF. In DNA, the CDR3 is TGTGCCAGCGACAGGGGGCGGGACACCGGGGAGCTGTTTTTT.

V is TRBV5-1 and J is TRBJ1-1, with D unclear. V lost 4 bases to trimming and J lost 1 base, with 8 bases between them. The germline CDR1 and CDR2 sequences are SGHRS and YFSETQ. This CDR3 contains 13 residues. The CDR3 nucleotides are TGCGCCAGCAGCCCGGTGCAGAACACTGAAGCTTTCTTT. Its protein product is CASSPVQNTEAFF.

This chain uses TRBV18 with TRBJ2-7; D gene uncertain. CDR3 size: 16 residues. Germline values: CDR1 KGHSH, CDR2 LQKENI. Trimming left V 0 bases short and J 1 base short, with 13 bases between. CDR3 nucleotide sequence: TGTGCCAGCTCACCACCGACCAGGATTGGGTCCTACGAGCAGTACTTC. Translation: CASSPPTRIGSYEQYF.

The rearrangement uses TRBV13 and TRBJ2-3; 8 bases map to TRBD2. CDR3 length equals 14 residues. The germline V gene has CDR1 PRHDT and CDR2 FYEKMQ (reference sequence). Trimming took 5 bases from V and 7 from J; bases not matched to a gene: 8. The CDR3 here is CASSPRGLGNTQYF. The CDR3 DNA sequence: TGTGCCAGCAGCCCTAGGGGACTAGGAAATACGCAGTATTTT.

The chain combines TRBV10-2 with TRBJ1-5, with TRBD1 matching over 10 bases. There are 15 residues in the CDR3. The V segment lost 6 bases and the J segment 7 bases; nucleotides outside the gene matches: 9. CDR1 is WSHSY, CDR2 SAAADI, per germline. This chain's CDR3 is CASSPPGTGEQPQHF. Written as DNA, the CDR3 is TGCGCCAGCAGCCCCCCGGGGACAGGGGAACAGCCCCAGCATTTT.

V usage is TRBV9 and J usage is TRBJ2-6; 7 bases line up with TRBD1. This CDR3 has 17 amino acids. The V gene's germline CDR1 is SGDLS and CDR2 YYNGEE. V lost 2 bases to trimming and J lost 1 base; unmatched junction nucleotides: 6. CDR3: CASSVETGNSGANVLTF. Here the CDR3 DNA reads TGTGCCAGCAGCGTTGAGACAGGGAATTCTGGGGCCAACGTCCTGACTTTC.

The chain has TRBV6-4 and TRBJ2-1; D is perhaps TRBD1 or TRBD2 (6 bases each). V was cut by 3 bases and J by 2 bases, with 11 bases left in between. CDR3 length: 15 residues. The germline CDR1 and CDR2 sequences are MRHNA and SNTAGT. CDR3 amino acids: CASSEGRGPYNEQFF. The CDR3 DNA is TGTGCCAGCAGTGAGGGCCGGGGGCCCTACAATGAGCAGTTCTTC.

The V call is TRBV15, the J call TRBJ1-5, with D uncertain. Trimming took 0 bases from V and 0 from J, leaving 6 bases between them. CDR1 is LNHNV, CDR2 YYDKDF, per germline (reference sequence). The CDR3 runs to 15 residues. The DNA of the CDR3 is TGTGCCACCAGCAGAGAGGCAGGTAGCAATCAGCCCCAGCATTTT. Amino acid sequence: CATSREAGSNQPQHF.

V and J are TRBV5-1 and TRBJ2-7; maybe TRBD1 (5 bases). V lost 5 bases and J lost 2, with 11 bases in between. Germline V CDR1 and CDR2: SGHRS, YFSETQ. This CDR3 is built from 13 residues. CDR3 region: CASRGALPYEQYF. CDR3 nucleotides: TGCGCCAGCAGAGGGGCACTACCCTACGAGCAGTACTTC.

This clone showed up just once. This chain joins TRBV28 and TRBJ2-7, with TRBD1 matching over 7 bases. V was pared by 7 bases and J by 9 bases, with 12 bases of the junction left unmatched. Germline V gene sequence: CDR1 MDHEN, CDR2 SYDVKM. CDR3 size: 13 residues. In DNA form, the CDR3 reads TGTGCCAGCACCCCGGCAGGGGGAATCTCGCAGTACTTC. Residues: CASTPAGGISQYF.

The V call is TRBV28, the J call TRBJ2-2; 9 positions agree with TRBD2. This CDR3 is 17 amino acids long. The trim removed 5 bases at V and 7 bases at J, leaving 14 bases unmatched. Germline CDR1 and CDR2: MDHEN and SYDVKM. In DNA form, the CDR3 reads TGTGCCAGCAGTGTCATCGCGGGAGGGCCGCGTTTCGGGGAGCTGTTTTTT. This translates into CASSVIAGGPRFGELFF.

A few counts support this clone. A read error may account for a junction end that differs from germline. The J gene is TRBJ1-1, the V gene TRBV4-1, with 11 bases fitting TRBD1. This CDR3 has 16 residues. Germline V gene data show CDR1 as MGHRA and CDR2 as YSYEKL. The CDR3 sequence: CASGRRGDRGDTEAFF. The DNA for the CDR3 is TGCGCCAGCGGCCGGAGGGGGGACAGGGGGGACACTGAGGCTTTCTTT.

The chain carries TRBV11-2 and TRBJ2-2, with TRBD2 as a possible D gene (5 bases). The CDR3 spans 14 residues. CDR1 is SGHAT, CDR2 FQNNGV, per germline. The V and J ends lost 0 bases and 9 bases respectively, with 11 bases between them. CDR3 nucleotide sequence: TGTGCCAGCAGCTTAGATAGCGTTAACCGGGAGCTGTTTTTT. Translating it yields CASSLDSVNRELFF.

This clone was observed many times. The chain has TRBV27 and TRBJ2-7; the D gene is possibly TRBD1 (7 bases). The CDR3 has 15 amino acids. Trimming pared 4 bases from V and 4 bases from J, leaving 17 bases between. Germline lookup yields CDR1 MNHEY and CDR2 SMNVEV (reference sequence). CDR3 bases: TGTGCCAGCAGTTCGCGTGGAGGGGGCGGGTACGAGCAGTACTTC. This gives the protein CASSSRGGGGYEQYF.

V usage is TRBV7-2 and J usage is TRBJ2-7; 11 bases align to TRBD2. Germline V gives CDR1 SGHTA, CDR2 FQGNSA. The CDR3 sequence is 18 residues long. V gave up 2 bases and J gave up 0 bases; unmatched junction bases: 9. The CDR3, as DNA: TGTGCCAGCAGCTTACCCCCCGGGACTAGCGGTCTCTCCTACGAGCAGTACTTC. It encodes CASSLPPGTSGLSYEQYF.

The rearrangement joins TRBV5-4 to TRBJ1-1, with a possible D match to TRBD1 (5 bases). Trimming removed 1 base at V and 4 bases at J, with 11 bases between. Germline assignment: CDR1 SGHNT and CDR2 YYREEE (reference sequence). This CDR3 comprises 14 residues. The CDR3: CASSLFGGVTEAFF. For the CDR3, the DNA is TGTGCCAGCAGCTTGTTCGGGGGAGTCACTGAAGCTTTCTTT.

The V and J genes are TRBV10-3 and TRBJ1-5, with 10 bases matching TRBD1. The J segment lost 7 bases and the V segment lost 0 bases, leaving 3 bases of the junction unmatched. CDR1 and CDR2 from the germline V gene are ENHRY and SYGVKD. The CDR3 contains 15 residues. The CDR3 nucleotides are TGTGCCATCAGTGAGTCGGGGACAGGGGAGCAGCCCCAGCATTTT. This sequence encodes CAISESGTGEQPQHF.

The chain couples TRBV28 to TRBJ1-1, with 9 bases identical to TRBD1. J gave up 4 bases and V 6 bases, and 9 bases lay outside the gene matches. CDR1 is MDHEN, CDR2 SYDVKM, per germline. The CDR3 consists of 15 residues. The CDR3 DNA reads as TGTGCCAGCAGCCTAGCCGGGACAGGGATCACTGAAGCTTTCTTT. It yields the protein CASSLAGTGITEAFF.

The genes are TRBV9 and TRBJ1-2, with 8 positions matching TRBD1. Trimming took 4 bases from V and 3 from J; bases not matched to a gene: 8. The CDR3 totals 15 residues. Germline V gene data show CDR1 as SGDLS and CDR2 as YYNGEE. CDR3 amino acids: CASSPGQGVYYGYTF. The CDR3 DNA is TGTGCCAGCAGCCCCGGACAGGGAGTCTACTATGGCTACACCTTC.

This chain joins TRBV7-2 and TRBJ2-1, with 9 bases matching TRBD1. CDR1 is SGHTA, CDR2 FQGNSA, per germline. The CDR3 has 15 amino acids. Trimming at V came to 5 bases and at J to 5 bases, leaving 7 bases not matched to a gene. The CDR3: CASSIDRGSHNEQFF. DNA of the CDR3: TGTGCCAGCAGCATTGACAGGGGGAGTCACAATGAGCAGTTCTTC.

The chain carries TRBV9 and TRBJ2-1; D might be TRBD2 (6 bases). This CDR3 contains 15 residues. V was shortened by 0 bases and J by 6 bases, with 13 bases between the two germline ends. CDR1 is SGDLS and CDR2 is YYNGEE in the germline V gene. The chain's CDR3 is CASSVAGLSTNEQFF. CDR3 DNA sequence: TGTGCCAGCAGCGTAGCGGGACTCTCGACCAATGAGCAGTTCTTC.